The 27 T cell receptor beta chains given below trace back to one sample, sequenced in a study of CD8 T cells in Susac syndrome. With random hexamers, about 0.5 to 1 ug RNA was reverse transcribed. TCRdb reanalysed the immunoSEQ multiplex PCR reads using MiXCR and keeps one entry per CDR3 protein. The table includes 150,000 or so distinct CDR3 sequences, less than 97% detected once. The sample taken for sequencing was CD8+ T cells from PBMCs. The source of these receptors is a human donor with multiple sclerosis.

The chain recombines TRBV13 with TRBJ2-5, with D hard to call. Germline V gives CDR1 PRHDT, CDR2 FYEKMQ (reference sequence). This CDR3 spans 15 amino acids. Trimming removed 4 bases at V and 0 bases at J, with 12 bases between. The CDR3 spells CASSSNLPYQETQYF. The CDR3 DNA reads as TGTGCCAGCAGCTCCAACCTACCCTACCAAGAGACCCAGTACTTC.

This chain joins TRBV7-2 and TRBJ2-6, with 12 nucleotides matching TRBD2. The germline CDR1 and CDR2 sequences are SGHTA and FQGNSA. Germline trimming cut 0 bases from V and 6 bases from J; bases unmatched to any gene: 9. This CDR3 is built from 19 residues. The CDR3 sequence: CASSLAPFLAGGPANVLTF. The CDR3 DNA is TGTGCCAGCAGCTTAGCCCCTTTCCTAGCGGGGGGGCCGGCCAACGTCCTGACTTTC.

As DNA, the CDR3 is TGTGCCAGCAGCTTAATTCAGGCGATATACAATGAGCAGTTCTTC. Its protein is CASSLIQAIYNEQFF. This rearrangement joins TRBV11-2 to TRBJ2-1; D unresolved. Trimming took 2 bases from V and 4 from J, leaving 12 bases between them. The CDR3 extends over 15 amino acids. CDR1 and CDR2 from the germline V gene are SGHAT and FQNNGV.

CDR3: CATSMDPPSNEQFF. The CDR3 DNA sequence: TGTGCCACCAGCATGGACCCCCCTAGCAATGAGCAGTTCTTC. The chain has TRBV15 and TRBJ2-1; the D is unclear. The CDR3 runs 14 residues. Trimming pared 4 bases from V and 6 bases from J, leaving 13 bases between. Germline V CDR1 and CDR2: LNHNV, YYDKDF (reference sequence).

The sample holds a few counts of this clonotype. The chain couples TRBV20-1 to TRBJ1-1, with TRBD1 matching 7 bases. The germline V gene encodes CDR1 DFQATT and CDR2 SNEGSKA (reference sequence). With V trimmed by 5 bases and J by 3 bases, 3 bases remained unmatched. This CDR3 spans 12 amino acids. CDR3 in DNA: TGCAGTGCTCGGGACAGCGACACTGAAGCTTTCTTT. Residues: CSARDSDTEAFF.

This rearrangement joins TRBV14 to TRBJ1-2; D gene uncertain. CDR1 and CDR2 from the germline V gene are SGHDN and FVKESK. This CDR3 is built from 15 residues. V was clipped by 2 bases and J by 8 bases, with 18 bases between them. The CDR3 DNA follows: TGTGCCAGCAGCCAAACCCGGACGGCACCGGGGGGCTACACCTTC. It codes for CASSQTRTAPGGYTF.

The rearrangement uses TRBV3-1 and TRBJ2-5; TRBD2 is a possible D gene (6 bases). The V gene lost 1 base and the J gene lost 2 bases, with 14 bases spanning the gap. Germline CDR1 LGHDT, CDR2 YNNKEL (reference sequence). The length of the CDR3 is 16 residues. CDR3 residues: CASSQAMGTLQETQYF. The CDR3 bases are TGTGCCAGCAGCCAAGCGATGGGGACTTTACAAGAGACCCAGTACTTC.

This chain joins TRBV7-9 and TRBJ2-2, with D uncertain. V lost 2 bases and J lost 6, with 7 bases in between. The CDR3 covers 13 residues. Germline CDR1 reads SEHNR; CDR2 reads FQNEAQ (reference sequence). CDR3 protein: CASSLWVSGELFF. CDR3 DNA: TGTGCCAGCAGCTTATGGGTATCCGGGGAGCTGTTTTTT.

The chain employs TRBV13 and TRBJ2-1, with D possibly called TRBD1 or TRBD2 (5 bases each). V lost 2 bases and J lost 8, with 19 bases in between. The germline CDR1 and CDR2 sequences are PRHDT and FYEKMQ (reference sequence). This CDR3 region has 16 residues. CDR3 amino acids: CASSLRGAPGVDEQFF. Here the CDR3 DNA reads TGTGCCAGCAGCTTAAGAGGGGCCCCCGGGGTCGATGAGCAGTTCTTC.

V gene TRBV9 combines with J gene TRBJ2-1, with TRBD2 matching over 11 bases. The CDR3 length is 15 residues. Trimming removed 7 bases from V and 8 bases from J; junction bases left unmatched: 11. The germline V gene has CDR1 SGDLS and CDR2 YYNGEE. DNA of the CDR3: TGTGCCAGCGGCCTCGGGACTAGCGGCCTCGATGAGCAGTTCTTC. Its translation: CASGLGTSGLDEQFF. The entire variable domain, with the rest obtained from reference TRBV9 and TRBJ2-1, is as follows: DSGVTQTPKHLITATGQRVTLRCSPRSGDLSVYWYQQSLDQGLQFLIQYYNGEERAKGNILERFSAQQFPDLHSELNLSSLELGDSALYFCASGLGTSGLDEQFFGPGTRLTVL.

The chain couples TRBV12-5 to TRBJ2-1; TRBD1 might be the D (6 bases). The germline V and J ends were trimmed by 1 base and 6 bases, with 22 bases remaining between them. CDR3 length: 18 residues. The V gene's germline CDR1 is LGHNT and CDR2 FRNRAP. CDR3 sequence: CASGLAGYGKTGINEQFF. DNA for the CDR3: TGTGCTAGTGGTTTGGCAGGATACGGGAAAACAGGGATCAATGAGCAGTTCTTC.

This sequence joins TRBV6-6 and TRBJ1-1; no clear D. The CDR3 length is 11 residues. V lost 11 bases and J lost 1, with 8 bases in between. The germline gives CDR1 MNHNY, CDR2 SVGAGI (reference sequence). The CDR3 DNA sequence: TGTGCCGTCCGGACGAACACTGAAGCTTTCTTT. Its protein product is CAVRTNTEAFF.

The table lists this clonotype with a few counts. V usage is TRBV19 and J usage is TRBJ2-1; D is possibly TRBD1 (7 bases). Trimming pared 5 bases from V and 3 bases from J, leaving 8 bases between. Germline CDR1 is LNHDA and CDR2 is SQIVND (reference sequence). CDR3 length: 13 amino acids. The CDR3: CASSQGGYNEQFF. The CDR3 DNA follows: TGTGCCAGTAGTCAGGGGGGCTACAATGAGCAGTTCTTC.

The rearrangement links TRBV5-1 to TRBJ2-1, with D maybe TRBD2 (6 bases). Trimming took 3 bases from V and 7 from J, leaving 14 bases between them. This CDR3 spans 14 amino acids. Germline assignment: CDR1 SGHRS and CDR2 YFSETQ. CDR3 DNA sequence: TGCGCCAGCAGCTCCACCGGGGGAATAAATGAGCAGTTCTTC. As protein: CASSSTGGINEQFF.

The rearrangement uses TRBV7-3 and TRBJ2-5, with TRBD2 matching over 10 bases. The V segment lost 5 bases and the J segment 5 bases; nucleotides outside the gene matches: 14. Germline V gene lookup returns CDR1 SGHTA and CDR2 FQGTGA. The CDR3 totals 17 residues. CDR3: CASSHRTGGLAMETQYF. The DNA for the CDR3 is TGTGCCAGCAGCCATAGAACGGGGGGACTAGCGATGGAGACCCAGTACTTC.

J is TRBJ2-7 and V is TRBV23-1; TRBD1 or TRBD2 may be the D gene (5 bases each). TRBV23-1 is noted as an ORF with a role that remains uncertain. The ends were cut back, 8 bases at V and 5 bases at J, with 19 bases in the middle. This CDR3 has 14 residues. DNA for the CDR3: TGCGCCAGCTCTCGAGGGGAGAAGGCCAACGAGCAGTACTTC. Protein: CASSRGEKANEQYF.

The rearrangement links TRBV27 to TRBJ2-7, with D perhaps TRBD1 (6 bases). Germline CDR1 reads MNHEY; CDR2 reads SMNVEV (reference sequence). Trimming took 5 bases from V and 4 from J, leaving 15 bases between them. The CDR3 is 14 amino acids. The CDR3 loop reads CASSEAGTSYEQYF. CDR3 DNA: TGTGCCAGCAGTGAAGCCGGGACAAGTTACGAGCAGTACTTC.

The chain uses TRBV5-1 and TRBJ2-2; possible D gene TRBD2, 5 bases. Trimming took 5 bases from V and 6 from J, leaving 14 bases between them. From germline, CDR1 is SGHRS and CDR2 YFSETQ. This CDR3 is 14 amino acids long. CDR3 nucleotides: TGCGCCAGCAGTGGAGCGGCGTGGGCCGGGGAGCTGTTTTTT. This codes for CASSGAAWAGELFF. The entire variable domain, with the rest obtained from reference TRBV5-1 and TRBJ2-2, is as follows: KAGVTQTPRYLIKTRGQQVTLSCSPISGHRSVSWYQQTPGQGLQFLFEYFSETQRNKGNFPGRFSGRQFSNSRSEMNVSTLELGDSALYLCASSGAAWAGELFFGEGSRLTVL.

The V gene is TRBV30, the J gene TRBJ2-3; 7 bases align to TRBD1. V shed 2 bases and J 12 bases; nucleotides not matched to a gene: 8. The CDR3 has 12 amino acids. Germline V gene lookup returns CDR1 GTSNPN and CDR2 SVGIG (reference sequence). For the CDR3, the DNA is TGTGCCTGGAGTCCAACTAGGGGGCGTCAGTATTTT. It is translated as CAWSPTRGRQYF. Full variable domain (outside the CDR3, taken from reference TRBV30 and TRBJ2-3): SQTIHQWPATLVQPVGSPLSLECTVEGTSNPNLYWYRQAAGRGLQLLFYSVGIGQISSEVPQNLSASRPQDRQFILSSKKLLLSDSGFYLCAWSPTRGRQYFGPGTRLTVL.

The chain carries TRBV5-6 and TRBJ1-1, with D possibly matching TRBD1 (5 bases). The CDR3 loop spans 12 amino acids. In germline, CDR1 is SGHDT, CDR2 YYEEEE. V lost 4 bases, J lost 4 bases, and 8 bases lay in between. CDR3: CASSTQVTEAFF. The CDR3 nucleotides are TGTGCCAGCAGCACACAGGTCACTGAAGCTTTCTTT.

The chain joins TRBV2 to TRBJ2-3, with TRBD2 identical over 7 bases. The V gene end was trimmed by 9 bases and the J gene end by 3 bases; junction bases not matched to a gene: 9. The V gene's germline CDR1 is SNHLY and CDR2 FYNNEI. The CDR3 covers 14 residues. In DNA form, the CDR3 reads TGTGCCAGTGTAGCGGGTCGTAGGACAGATACGCAGTATTTT. Encoded protein: CASVAGRRTDTQYF.

The chain links TRBV7-2 to TRBJ2-2, with 7 bases fitting TRBD1. CDR1 SGHTA and CDR2 FQGNSA come from the germline V gene. This CDR3 is built from 15 residues. Trimming cost V 1 base and J 3 bases; bases outside gene matches: 2. CDR3 in amino acids: CASSLGTGYTGELFF. The CDR3 DNA follows: TGTGCCAGCAGCTTAGGGACAGGCTACACCGGGGAGCTGTTTTTT.

The chain couples TRBV20-1 to TRBJ2-3; TRBD2 matches at 15 bases. The ends lost 7 bases at V and 1 base at J; junction bases unmatched: 6. The CDR3 has 16 amino acids. Germline V CDR1 and CDR2: DFQATT, SNEGSKA (reference sequence). DNA of the CDR3: TGCAGTGTACCGGGACTAGCGGGGGGCCGCACAGATACGCAGTATTTT. It is translated as CSVPGLAGGRTDTQYF.

The rearrangement joins TRBV27 to TRBJ1-2; 7 nucleotides agree with TRBD1. Per the germline V gene, CDR1 is MNHEY and CDR2 is SMNVEV (reference sequence). V was clipped by 6 bases and J by 7 bases; unmatched bases: 11. CDR3 length: 14 residues. For the CDR3, the DNA is TGTGCCAGCAGACATAGGGAGGGGGCAAGTGGCTACACCTTC. Its protein product is CASRHREGASGYTF.

The V call is TRBV9, the J call TRBJ2-7; possible D gene TRBD1, 5 bases. The V and J ends lost 0 bases and 1 base respectively, with 14 bases between them. Germline values: CDR1 SGDLS, CDR2 YYNGEE. CDR3 length: 16 amino acids. The CDR3 nucleotides read TGTGCCAGCAGCGTAGACAGGAATGATCCGTCCTACGAGCAGTACTTC. The encoded protein is CASSVDRNDPSYEQYF.

This clonotype occurred once. The CDR3 sequence is CASSSPPGAAGLETQYF. The CDR3 DNA is TGTGCCAGCAGCTCCCCCCCGGGAGCGGCAGGTTTAGAGACCCAGTACTTC. V gene TRBV7-2 combines with J gene TRBJ2-5; weak D call: TRBD2 (6 bases). Trimming cost V 4 bases and J 4 bases, with 22 bases left between them. Germline values: CDR1 SGHTA, CDR2 FQGNSA. This CDR3 spans 17 amino acids.

The chain has TRBV18 and TRBJ1-2; D gene uncertain. The CDR3 length is 17 residues. The V gene lost 1 base and the J gene lost 0 bases, with 15 bases spanning the gap. From germline, CDR1 is KGHSH and CDR2 LQKENI. The CDR3 here is CASSPLGRRTPNYGYTF. The CDR3 region has the DNA TGTGCCAGCTCACCACTCGGACGGAGAACTCCTAACTATGGCTACACCTTC.